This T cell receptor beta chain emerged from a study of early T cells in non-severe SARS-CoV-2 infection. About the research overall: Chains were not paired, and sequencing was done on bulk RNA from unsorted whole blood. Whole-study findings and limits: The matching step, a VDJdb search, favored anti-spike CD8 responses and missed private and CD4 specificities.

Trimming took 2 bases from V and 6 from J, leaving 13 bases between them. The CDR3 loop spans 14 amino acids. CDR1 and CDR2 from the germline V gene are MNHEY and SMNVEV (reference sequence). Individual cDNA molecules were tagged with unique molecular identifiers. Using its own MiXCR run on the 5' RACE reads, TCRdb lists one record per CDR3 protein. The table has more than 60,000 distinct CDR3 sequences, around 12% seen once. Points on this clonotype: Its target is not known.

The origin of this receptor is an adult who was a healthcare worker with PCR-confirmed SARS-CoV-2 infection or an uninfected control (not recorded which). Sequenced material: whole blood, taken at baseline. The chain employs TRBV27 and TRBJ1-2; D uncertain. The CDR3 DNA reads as TGTGCCAGCAGTTTACGGTATGACATGCATGGCTACACCTTC. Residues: CASSLRYDMHGYTF.